This T cell receptor (beta chain) was recorded in a study of OX40 agonist ivuxolimab in advanced cancers. This clone has a single count. Sequencing was performed with immunoSEQ multiplex PCR; in TCRdb, only in-frame clones are kept and a portion is missing. The sample carries more than 60,000 clones, around 87% recorded once. This clonotype originated in an adult with an advanced solid tumor such as melanoma, head and neck, liver or kidney cancer. Here the sequenced sample was CD4+ or CD8+ T cells sorted from blood, taken in a trial of the OX40 agonist ivuxolimab.

DNA for the CDR3: TGTGCCAGCAGCTTGCAGAGGGAAGGGGGCTATGGCTACACCTTC. Translated, it gives CASSLQREGGYGYTF. The chain carries TRBV5-6 and TRBJ1-2, with a tentative D call TRBD1 (6 bases). The germline CDR1 and CDR2 sequences are SGHDT and YYEEEE. The CDR3 loop spans 15 amino acids. Trimming left V 1 base short and J 4 bases short, with 14 bases between. The full variable domain, in which reference TRBV5-6 and TRBJ1-2 provide the parts outside the CDR3, is DAGVTQSPTHLIKTRGQQVTLRCSPKSGHDTVSWYQQALGQGPQFIFQYYEEEERQRGNFPDRFSGHQFPNYSSELNVNALLLGDSALYLCASSLQREGGYGYTFGSGTRLTVV.